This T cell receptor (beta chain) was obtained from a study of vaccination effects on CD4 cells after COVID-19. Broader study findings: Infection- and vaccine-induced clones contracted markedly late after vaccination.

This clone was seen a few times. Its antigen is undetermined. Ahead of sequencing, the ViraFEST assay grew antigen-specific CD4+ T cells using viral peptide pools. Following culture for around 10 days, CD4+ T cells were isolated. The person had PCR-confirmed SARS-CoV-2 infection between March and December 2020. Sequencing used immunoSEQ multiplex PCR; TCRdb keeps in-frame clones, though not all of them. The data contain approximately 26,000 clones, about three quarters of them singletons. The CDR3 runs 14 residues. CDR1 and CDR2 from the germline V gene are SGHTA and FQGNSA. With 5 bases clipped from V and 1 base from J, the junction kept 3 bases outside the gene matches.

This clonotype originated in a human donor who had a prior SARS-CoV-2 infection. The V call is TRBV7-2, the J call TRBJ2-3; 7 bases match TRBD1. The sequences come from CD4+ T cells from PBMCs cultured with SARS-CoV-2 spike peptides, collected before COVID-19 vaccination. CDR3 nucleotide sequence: TGTGCCAGCAGCCAAGGGGGCCGCACAGATACGCAGTATTTT. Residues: CASSQGGRTDTQYF.